This T cell receptor beta chain derives from a study of blood T cell repertoires in COVID-19. Study at large: The cDNA or gDNA used as material had been derived from T cells, B-cell-depleted T cells, or PBMCs.

Produced via immunoSEQ multiplex PCR; TCRdb's table is partial and in-frame only. The data show about 76,000 clones, roughly 84% seen once. The Seattle patients, enrolled during active infection, were followed longitudinally. This clonotype originated in a man between 60 and 75 years old with COVID-19, enrolled during active disease. Sequencing used peripheral blood.

The CDR3 region has the DNA TGCGCCAGCAGTGATTCCCCTCCCGGACTATTCAGGTCTGAAGCTTTCTTT. This encodes CASSDSPPGLFRSEAFF. The chain is built from TRBV10-1 and TRBJ1-1; no reliable D call. CDR1 and CDR2 from the germline V gene are WNHNN and SYGVQD (reference sequence). CDR3 length equals 17 residues. Trimming pared 3 bases from V and 6 bases from J, leaving 23 bases between.